Below are 5 T cell receptor beta chains sequenced from a single sample in a study of control samples from healthy donors and cancer patients. Clones were read by immunoSEQ multiplex PCR, and TCRdb kept only the in-frame ones, dropping some. The sample includes 65,000 to 90,000 clones, about 87% seen only once; the top ten take around 20%. Specimen: blood. The receptors were gathered from a man aged 45-60 years in good health.

The genes are TRBV29-1 and TRBJ1-2, with 7 bases that match TRBD1. The CDR3 is 13 amino acids. The V gene's germline CDR1 is SQVTM and CDR2 ANQGSEA. V trimming: 5 bases; J trimming: 5 bases; junction bases outside the gene matches: 8. CDR3 protein: CSVRVRGEYGYTF. CDR3 nucleotide sequence: TGCAGCGTTCGCGTCAGGGGGGAATATGGCTACACCTTC.

The sample holds one count of this clone. The chain carries TRBV6-6 and TRBJ2-3; D tentatively fits TRBD1 or TRBD2 (5 bases each). The CDR3 spans 11 residues. Looked up from germline, CDR1 is MNHNY and CDR2 is SVGAGI (reference sequence). Trimming shortened V by 7 bases and J by 11 bases, and 13 bases separated the two germline ends. CDR3 bases: TGTGCCAGCAACCGGGACGGTGAGCAGTATTTT. Encoded protein: CASNRDGEQYF.

This clone has only one observation. This sequence joins TRBV11-2 and TRBJ1-4; 9 nucleotides line up with TRBD1. This CDR3 is 16 amino acids long. V dropped 3 bases and J dropped 0; count of bases not matched to a gene: 2. Germline lookup yields CDR1 SGHAT and CDR2 FQNNGV. In DNA form, the CDR3 reads TGTGCCAGCAGCTTGTGGACAGGGGCAACTAATGAAAAACTGTTTTTT. Protein sequence: CASSLWTGATNEKLFF.

The rearrangement links TRBV24-1 to TRBJ2-3, with 8 bases matching TRBD2. The CDR3 runs to 15 residues. In germline, CDR1 is KGHDR, CDR2 SFDVKD. V dropped 5 bases and J dropped 3; count of bases not matched to a gene: 6. The CDR3, as DNA: TGTGCCACCAGTGGGACCGGGAGGGCAACAGATACGCAGTATTTT. Its protein is CATSGTGRATDTQYF.

This chain connects TRBV4-3 to TRBJ2-5; TRBD1 aligns across 10 bases. CDR1 and CDR2 from the germline V gene are LGHNA and YSLEER. This CDR3 spans 16 amino acids. V lost 0 bases and J lost 4; bases outside the gene matches: 5. The chain's CDR3 is CASSQDMTGGLETQYF. The CDR3 DNA is TGCGCCAGCAGCCAAGATATGACAGGGGGCTTAGAGACCCAGTACTTC.